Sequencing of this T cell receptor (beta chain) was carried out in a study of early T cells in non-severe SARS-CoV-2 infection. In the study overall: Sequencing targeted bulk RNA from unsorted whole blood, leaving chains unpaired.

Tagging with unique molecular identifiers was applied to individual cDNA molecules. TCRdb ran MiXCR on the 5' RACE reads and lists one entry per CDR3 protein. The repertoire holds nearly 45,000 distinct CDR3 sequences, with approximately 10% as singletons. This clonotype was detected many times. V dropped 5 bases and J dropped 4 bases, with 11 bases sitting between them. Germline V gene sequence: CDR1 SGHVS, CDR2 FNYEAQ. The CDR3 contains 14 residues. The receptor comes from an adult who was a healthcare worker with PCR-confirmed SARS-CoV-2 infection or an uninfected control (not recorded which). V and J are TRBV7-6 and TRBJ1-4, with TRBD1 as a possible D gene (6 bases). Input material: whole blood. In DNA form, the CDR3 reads TGTGCCAGCAGCCGGGGGGCATATAATGAAAAACTGTTTTTT. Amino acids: CASSRGAYNEKLFF.